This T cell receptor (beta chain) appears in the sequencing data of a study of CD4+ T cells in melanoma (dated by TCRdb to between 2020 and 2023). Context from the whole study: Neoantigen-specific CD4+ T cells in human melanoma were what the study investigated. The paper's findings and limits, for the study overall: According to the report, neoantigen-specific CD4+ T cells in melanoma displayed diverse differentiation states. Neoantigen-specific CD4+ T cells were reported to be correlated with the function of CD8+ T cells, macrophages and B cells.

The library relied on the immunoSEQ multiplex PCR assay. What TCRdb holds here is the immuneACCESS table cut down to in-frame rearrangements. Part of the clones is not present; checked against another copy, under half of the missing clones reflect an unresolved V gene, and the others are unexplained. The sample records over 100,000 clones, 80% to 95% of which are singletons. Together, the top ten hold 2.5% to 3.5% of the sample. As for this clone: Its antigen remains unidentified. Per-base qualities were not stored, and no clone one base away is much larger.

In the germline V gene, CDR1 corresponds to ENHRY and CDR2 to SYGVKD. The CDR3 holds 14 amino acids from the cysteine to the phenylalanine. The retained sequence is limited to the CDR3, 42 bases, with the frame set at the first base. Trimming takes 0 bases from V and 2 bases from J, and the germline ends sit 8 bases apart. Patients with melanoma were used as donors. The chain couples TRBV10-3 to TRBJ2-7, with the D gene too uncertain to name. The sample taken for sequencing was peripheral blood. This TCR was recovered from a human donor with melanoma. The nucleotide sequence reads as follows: TGTGCCATCAGTGAGTCGACTCGAGCCTACGAGCAGTACTTC. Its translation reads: CAISESTRAYEQYF.